This T cell receptor beta chain originates from a study of blood T cell repertoires in COVID-19. Across the study: Whether acute or convalescent, the COVID-19 samples came from the United States, Italy and Spain. Sample material is recorded as cDNA or gDNA derived from T cells, B-cell-depleted T cells, or PBMCs.

Some clones are missing from TCRdb's copy, which holds only in-frame ones; the method was immunoSEQ multiplex PCR. The profile covers about 160,000 clones, with 82% appearing a single time and roughly 15% taken by the ten largest. V was pared by 2 bases and J by 4 bases, with 20 bases between. The CDR3 spans 17 residues. Germline values: CDR1 PRHDT, CDR2 FYEKMQ (reference sequence). The receptor was isolated from a human donor with acute or convalescent COVID-19. The donor label of this sample is uncertain. The chain carries TRBV13 and TRBJ1-2; no clear D gene. Sequencing was performed on peripheral blood. The CDR3 reads CASSLSASGSVGYGYTF. DNA for the CDR3: TGTGCCAGCAGCTTATCAGCCTCGGGGTCGGTTGGCTATGGCTACACCTTC.